The following is a T cell receptor (beta chain) sequence with its context. The data were obtained in a study of blood T cell repertoires in COVID-19. Across the study: COVID-19 samples, acute and convalescent, were from the United States, Italy and Spain.

The Seattle patients, enrolled during active infection, were followed longitudinally. As processed by the authors: For nucleated cells, counts were estimated from reference gene primer amplification. Sequencing used immunoSEQ multiplex PCR; TCRdb keeps in-frame clones, though not all of them. The V and J calls and clone size were taken over from that table, and D and trimming were inferred from the DNA. Among some 520,000 clones, about 88% were seen once, and the ten largest hold roughly 0.9%. This clonotype was obtained from a man aged 18 to 30 with COVID-19, enrolled during active disease. The sample consisted of peripheral blood.

The CDR3 DNA reads TGTGCCAGCAGTGTGACTAGCGGCTCCTACAATGAGCAGTTCTTC. Its translation: CASSVTSGSYNEQFF. The J gene is TRBJ2-1, the V gene TRBV28, with 9 nucleotides matching TRBD2. The germline gives CDR1 MDHEN, CDR2 SYDVKM. CDR3 length: 15 residues. V shed 5 bases and J 0 bases; nucleotides not matched to a gene: 2.